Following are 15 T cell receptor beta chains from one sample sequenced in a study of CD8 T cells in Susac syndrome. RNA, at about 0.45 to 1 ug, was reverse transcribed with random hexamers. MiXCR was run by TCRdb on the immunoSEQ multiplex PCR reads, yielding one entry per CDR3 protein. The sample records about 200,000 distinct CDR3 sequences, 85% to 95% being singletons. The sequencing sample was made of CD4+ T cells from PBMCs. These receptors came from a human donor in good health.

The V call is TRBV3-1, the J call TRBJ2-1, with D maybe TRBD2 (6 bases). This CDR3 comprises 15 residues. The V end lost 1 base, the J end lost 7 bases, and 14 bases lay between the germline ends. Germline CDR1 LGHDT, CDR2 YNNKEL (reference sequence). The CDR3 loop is CASSQVLWGRNEQFF. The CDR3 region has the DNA TGTGCCAGCAGCCAAGTTCTGTGGGGGAGGAATGAGCAGTTCTTC.

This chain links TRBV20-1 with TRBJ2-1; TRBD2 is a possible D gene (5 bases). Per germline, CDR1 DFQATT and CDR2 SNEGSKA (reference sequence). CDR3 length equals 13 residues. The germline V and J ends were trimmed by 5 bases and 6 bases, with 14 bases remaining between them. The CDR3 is CSAPATGSNEQFF. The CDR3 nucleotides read TGCAGTGCTCCTGCTACGGGGTCCAATGAGCAGTTCTTC.

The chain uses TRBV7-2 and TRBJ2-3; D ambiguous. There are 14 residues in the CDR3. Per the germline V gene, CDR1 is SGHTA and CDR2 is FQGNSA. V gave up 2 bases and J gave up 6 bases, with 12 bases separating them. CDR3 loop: CASSLRLEWDTQYF. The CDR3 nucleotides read TGTGCCAGCAGCTTACGACTGGAGTGGGATACGCAGTATTTT. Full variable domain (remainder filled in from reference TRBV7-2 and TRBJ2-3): GAGVSQSPSNKVTEKGKDVELRCDPISGHTALYWYRQSLGQGLEFLIYFQGNSAPDKSGLPSDRFSAERTGGSVSTLTIQRTQQEDSAVYLCASSLRLEWDTQYFGPGTRLTVL.

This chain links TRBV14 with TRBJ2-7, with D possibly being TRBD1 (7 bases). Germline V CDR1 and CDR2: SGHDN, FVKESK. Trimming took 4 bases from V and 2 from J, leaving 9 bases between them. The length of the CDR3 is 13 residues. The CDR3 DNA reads TGTGCCAGCAGCCCCAGGGGGGCCTACGAGCAGTACTTC. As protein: CASSPRGAYEQYF.

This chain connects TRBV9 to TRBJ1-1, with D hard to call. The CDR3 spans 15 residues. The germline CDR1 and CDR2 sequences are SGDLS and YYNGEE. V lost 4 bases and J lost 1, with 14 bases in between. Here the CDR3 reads CASSMDLAGNTEAFF. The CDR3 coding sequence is TGTGCCAGCAGCATGGACCTCGCGGGGAACACTGAAGCTTTCTTT.

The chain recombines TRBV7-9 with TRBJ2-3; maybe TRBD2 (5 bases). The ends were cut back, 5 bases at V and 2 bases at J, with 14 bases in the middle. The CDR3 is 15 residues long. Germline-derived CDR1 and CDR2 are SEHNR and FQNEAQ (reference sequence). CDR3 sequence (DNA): TGTGCCAGCAGCCTCAGGACTGAAGCCACAGATACGCAGTATTTT. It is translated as CASSLRTEATDTQYF.

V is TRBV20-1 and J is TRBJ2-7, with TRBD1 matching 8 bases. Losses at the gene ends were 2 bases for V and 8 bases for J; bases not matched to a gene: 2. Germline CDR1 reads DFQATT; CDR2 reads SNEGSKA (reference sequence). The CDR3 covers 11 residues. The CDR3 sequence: CSARTGGKQYF. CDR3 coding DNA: TGCAGTGCTAGAACAGGGGGTAAGCAGTACTTC.

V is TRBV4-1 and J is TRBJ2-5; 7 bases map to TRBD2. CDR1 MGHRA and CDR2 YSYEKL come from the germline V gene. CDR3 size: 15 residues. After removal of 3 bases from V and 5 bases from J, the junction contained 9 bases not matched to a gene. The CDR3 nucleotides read TGCGCCAGCAGCCACCAACGACTAGCCGGGGAGACCCAGTACTTC. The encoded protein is CASSHQRLAGETQYF.

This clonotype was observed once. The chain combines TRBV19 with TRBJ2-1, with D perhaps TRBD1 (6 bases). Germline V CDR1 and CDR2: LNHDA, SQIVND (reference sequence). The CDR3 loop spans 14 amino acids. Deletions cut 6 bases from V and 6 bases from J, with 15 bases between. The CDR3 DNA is TGTGCCAGTAGGAGGGTTGGACAGCTCAATGAGCAGTTCTTC. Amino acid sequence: CASRRVGQLNEQFF.

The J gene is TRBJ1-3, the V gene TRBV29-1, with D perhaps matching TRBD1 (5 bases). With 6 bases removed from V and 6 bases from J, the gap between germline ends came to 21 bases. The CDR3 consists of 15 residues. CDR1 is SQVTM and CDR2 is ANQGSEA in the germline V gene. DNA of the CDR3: TGCAGCGTCGGACTGGGAGCAGGGCAGATAAACACCATATATTTT. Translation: CSVGLGAGQINTIYF. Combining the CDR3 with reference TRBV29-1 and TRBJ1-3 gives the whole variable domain SAVISQKPSRDICQRGTSLTIQCQVDSQVTMMFWYRQQPGQSLTLIATANQGSEATYESGFVIDKFPISRPNLTFSTLTVSNMSPEDSSIYLCSVGLGAGQINTIYFGEGSWLTVV.

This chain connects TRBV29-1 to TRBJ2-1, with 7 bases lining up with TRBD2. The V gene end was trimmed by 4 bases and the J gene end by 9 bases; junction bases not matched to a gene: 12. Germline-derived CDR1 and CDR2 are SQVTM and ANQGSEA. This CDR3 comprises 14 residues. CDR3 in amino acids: CSVAPPGEGVEQFF. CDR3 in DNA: TGCAGCGTTGCCCCCCCCGGGGAGGGTGTTGAGCAGTTCTTC.

In DNA form, the CDR3 reads TGTGCCAGCAAGGGTCAACTTCGGGAAAAACTGTTTTTT. Translating gives CASKGQLREKLFF. The chain combines TRBV2 with TRBJ1-4; D gene ambiguous. Germline loops: CDR1 SNHLY, CDR2 FYNNEI. With 7 bases removed from V and 8 bases from J, the gap between germline ends came to 14 bases. The CDR3 runs to 13 residues.

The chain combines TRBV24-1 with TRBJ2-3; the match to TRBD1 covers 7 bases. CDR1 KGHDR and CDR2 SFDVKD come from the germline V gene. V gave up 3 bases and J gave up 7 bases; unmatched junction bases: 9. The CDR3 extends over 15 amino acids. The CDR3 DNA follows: TGTGCCACCAGTGATCCCGGGACAGAGCGGAATACGCAGTATTTT. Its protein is CATSDPGTERNTQYF.

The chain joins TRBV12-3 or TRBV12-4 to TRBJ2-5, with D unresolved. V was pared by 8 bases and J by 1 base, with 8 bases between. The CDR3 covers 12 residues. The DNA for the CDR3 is TGTGCCAGCCAGCTTACCCAAGAGACCCAGTACTTC. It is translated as CASQLTQETQYF.

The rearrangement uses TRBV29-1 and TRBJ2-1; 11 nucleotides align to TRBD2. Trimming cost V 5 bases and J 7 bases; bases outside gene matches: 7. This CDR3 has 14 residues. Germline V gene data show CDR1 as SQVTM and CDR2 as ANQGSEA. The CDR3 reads CSVPASGRLNEQFF. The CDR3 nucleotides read TGCAGCGTTCCCGCTAGCGGGAGGTTGAATGAGCAGTTCTTC.